This T cell receptor beta chain was obtained from a study of cytomegalovirus exposure and HLA in healthy donors. Study-wide background: Researchers found that under 90% of 350 to 500 genotyped donors fell within the Caucasian-associated ancestry cluster. Study-level findings and limits: Data from an earlier analysis indicated that most TCR beta V segments were productive either about 87% or about 30% of the time.

On this clone itself: Its antigen remains unidentified.

The CDR3 consists of 15 residues. Germline CDR1 reads MNHEY; CDR2 reads SMNVEV (reference sequence). J was trimmed by 7 bases and V by 2 bases; bases with no gene match: 8. The PCR used 60 Vbeta and 13 Jbeta primers. TCRdb's copy holds only in-frame clones and misses some; the assay was immunoSEQ multiplex PCR. Here the sample spans 150,000 to 200,000 clones, roughly 80% being singletons. The sequenced sample was PBMCs. This chain joins TRBV27 and TRBJ2-1, with 7 bases aligning to TRBD2. The sequence came from a young woman in good health and CMV-seronegative. The CDR3 region is CASSLGLAVFNEQFF. The CDR3, as DNA: TGTGCCAGCAGTTTAGGGCTAGCGGTCTTTAATGAGCAGTTCTTC.